The rows below give T cell receptor beta chains drawn from one sample of a study of blood T cell repertoires in COVID-19. Measured with immunoSEQ multiplex PCR; TCRdb has only the in-frame clones, and not every one. The repertoire has around 200,000 clones, approximately 80% of them found once; the top ten carry about 14%. Sequenced: peripheral blood. The receptors shown here come from a woman in her 70s with COVID-19, enrolled during active disease. Each CDR3 is given with its conserved first and last residue. A D gene is named only where the DNA matches it firmly. Clone size appears in some rows only: once, few, many, or a class for an expanded clone.

>NA|TRBV27|TRBJ2-7|NA
CASSQGEKQYF
TGTGCCAGCAGTCAAGGGGAAAAGCAGTACTTC
>NA|TRBV7-9|TRBJ2-2|NA
CASRPGVAAFTGELFF
TGTGCCAGCAGGCCTGGAGTAGCAGCCTTCACCGGGGAGCTGTTTTTT
>few|TRBV6-5|TRBJ2-7|NA
CASSRTPSYEQYF
TGTGCCAGCAGCCGGACTCCTTCCTACGAGCAGTACTTC
>NA|TRBV27|TRBJ1-6|TRBD1
CASSFTGGNSPLHF
TGTGCCAGCAGTTTCACAGGGGGGAATTCACCCCTCCACTTT
>NA|TRBV2|TRBJ2-6|TRBD1
CASSDRGLGLGANVLTF
TGTGCCAGCAGTGACAGGGGGCTTGGTCTTGGGGCCAACGTCCTGACTTTC
>NA|TRBV4-1|TRBJ2-5|NA
CASSQDPPGQVQETQYF
TGCGCCAGCAGCCAAGACCCCCCGGGACAAGTACAAGAGACCCAGTACTTC
>once|TRBV6-1|TRBJ2-6|NA
CASSERLSGGANVLTF
TGTGCCAGCAGTGAACGGCTATCCGGGGGGGCCAACGTCCTGACTTTC
>NA|TRBV9|TRBJ1-1|TRBD1
CASSATTGRTEAFF
TGTGCCAGCAGCGCGACGACAGGGAGGACTGAAGCTTTCTTT
>NA|TRBV12-3/TRBV12-4|TRBJ2-3|NA
CASSDGRDTQYF
TGTGCCAGCAGCGATGGCAGGGATACGCAGTATTTT
>NA|TRBV28|TRBJ1-6|TRBD1
CATDRGQGSPLHF
TGTGCCACCGACAGGGGGCAAGGATCACCCCTCCACTTT
>NA|TRBV19|TRBJ2-3|NA
CASSTGGIDTQYF
TGTGCCAGTTCGACTGGGGGCATAGATACGCAGTATTTT
>few|TRBV6-5|TRBJ1-1|TRBD1
CASSHHDRGTEAFF
TGTGCCAGCAGCCACCACGACAGGGGGACTGAAGCTTTCTTT
>few|TRBV5-1|TRBJ2-4|TRBD1
CASGPGQGANIQYF
TGCGCCAGCGGACCGGGACAGGGGGCAAACATTCAGTACTTC
>NA|TRBV24-1|TRBJ2-5|TRBD2
CATSDPTGTSGSAQYF
TGTGCCACCAGTGATCCTACCGGGACTAGCGGGAGTGCCCAGTACTTC
>NA|TRBV7-8|TRBJ1-3|NA
CASSLSHSNSGNTIYF
TGTGCCAGCAGCTTATCGCATAGCAACTCTGGAAACACCATATATTTT
>NA|TRBV15|TRBJ2-1|NA
CATSRDYGGSSYNEQFF
TGTGCCACCAGCAGAGATTACGGCGGTAGCTCCTACAATGAGCAGTTCTTC
>NA|TRBV15|TRBJ2-3|NA
CATSRDRTVTQYF
TGTGCCACCAGCAGAGATAGGACAGTGACGCAGTATTTT
>NA|TRBV7-2|TRBJ1-3|NA
CASSLIASGNTIYF
TGTGCCAGCAGCTTAATAGCGTCTGGAAACACCATATATTTT
>NA|TRBV5-1|TRBJ1-1|TRBD1
CASSPQTGTTEACF
TGCGCCAGCAGCCCCCAGACAGGGACCACTGAAGCTTGCTTT
>few|TRBV27|TRBJ2-1|NA
CASSLGRRYEQFF
TGTGCCAGCAGTTTAGGCAGGAGGTATGAGCAGTTCTTC
>few|TRBV28|TRBJ1-5|TRBD1
CASTSGGDGNQPQHF
TGTGCCAGCACCTCAGGGGGCGATGGGAATCAGCCCCAGCATTTT
>once|TRBV5-1|TRBJ2-3|TRBD1
CASSLAAGQGADTQYF
TGCGCCAGCAGCTTGGCCGCGGGACAGGGAGCAGATACGCAGTATTTT
>few|TRBV5-1|TRBJ2-5|TRBD2
CASSLARVIAGQETQYF
TGCGCCAGCAGCTTGGCTAGGGTGATAGCGGGGCAAGAGACCCAGTACTTC
>NA|TRBV6-5|TRBJ1-2|NA
CASRTGSHGYTF
TGTGCCAGCAGGACCGGGTCCCATGGCTACACCTTC
>NA|TRBV6-2/TRBV6-3|TRBJ1-2|NA
CASSYSSFGYTF
TGTGCCAGCAGTTACAGTAGTTTCGGCTACACCTTC
>NA|TRBV30|TRBJ1-5|NA
CAWSRGGDGSNQPQHF
TGTGCCTGGAGTCGAGGAGGGGACGGTAGCAATCAGCCCCAGCATTTT
>NA|TRBV7-2|TRBJ2-1|NA
CASSLAYRRESYNEQFF
TGTGCCAGCAGCTTAGCCTACCGGAGGGAATCCTACAATGAGCAGTTCTTC
>NA|TRBV21-1|TRBJ2-7|NA
CASSKAGQGAYEQYF
TGTGCCAGCAGCAAAGCTGGACAGGGGGCATACGAGCAGTACTTC
>NA|TRBV5-1|TRBJ2-1|NA
CASSLIPGSSYNEQFF
TGCGCCAGCAGCTTGATCCCGGGGTCCTCCTACAATGAGCAGTTCTTC
>NA|TRBV19|TRBJ1-5|NA
CASSDRVGPQHF
TGTGCCAGTAGTGACAGAGTTGGGCCCCAGCATTTT
>few|TRBV6-5|TRBJ1-5|NA
CASSNSRGSNQPQHF
TGTGCCAGCAGTAACTCCCGGGGGAGCAATCAGCCCCAGCATTTT
>NA|TRBV15|TRBJ1-3|NA
CATSRDKQGSKSGNTIYF
TGTGCCACCAGCAGAGATAAACAGGGAAGTAAATCCGGAAACACCATATATTTT
>NA|TRBV3-1/TRBV3-2|TRBJ2-1|NA
CASSQTNNEQFF
TGTGCCAGCAGCCAAACTAACAATGAGCAGTTCTTC
>NA|TRBV28|TRBJ1-2|NA
CASSLGPNYGYTF
TGTGCCAGCAGTTTGGGGCCTAACTATGGCTACACCTTC
>NA|TRBV28|TRBJ2-7|NA
CASSLEQGSSSYEQYF
TGTGCCAGCAGTTTAGAGCAGGGGTCGAGCTCCTACGAGCAGTACTTC
>NA|TRBV2|TRBJ2-7|NA
CASMVEQDTYEQYF
TGTGCCAGCATGGTGGAACAGGACACCTACGAGCAGTACTTC
>NA|TRBV6-2/TRBV6-3|TRBJ2-3|NA
CASSYPSGITDTQYF
TGTGCCAGCAGTTATCCCTCAGGGATAACAGATACGCAGTATTTT
>many|TRBV29-1|TRBJ1-3|NA
CSVEGVAGNTIYF
TGCAGCGTTGAGGGAGTAGCTGGAAACACCATATATTTT
>once|TRBV6-4|TRBJ2-1|TRBD1
CASSDFTGGPRGEQFF
TGTGCCAGCAGTGACTTCACAGGGGGCCCCCGAGGGGAGCAGTTCTTC
>NA|TRBV4-2|TRBJ1-2|NA
CASSQGGGGLGYTF
TGTGCCAGCAGCCAAGGGGGAGGAGGACTTGGCTACACCTTC
>NA|TRBV9|TRBJ2-7|NA
CASSLLGGEQYF
TGTGCCAGCAGCCTCCTCGGGGGCGAGCAGTACTTC
>NA|TRBV6-5|TRBJ2-3|NA
CASSYTRGDTQYF
TGTGCCAGCAGTTACACAAGGGGGGATACGCAGTATTTT
>NA|TRBV29-1|TRBJ2-3|TRBD2
CSVEQRGLDTQYF
TGCAGCGTTGAACAGCGGGGGTTGGATACGCAGTATTTT
>NA|TRBV10-3|TRBJ2-3|TRBD2
CAISLAGDTDTQYF
TGTGCCATCTCGCTAGCGGGAGACACAGATACGCAGTATTTT
>NA|TRBV6-5|TRBJ2-7|NA
CASSYSGGEKYEQYF
TGTGCCAGCAGTTACTCTGGGGGCGAGAAGTACGAGCAGTACTTC
>few|TRBV9|TRBJ2-4|NA
CASSISGGGSKNIQYF
TGTGCCAGCAGCATCTCGGGGGGCGGGTCCAAAAACATTCAGTACTTC